A single sample is the source of the 19 T cell receptor beta chains below, sequenced in a study of breast tumors, draining lymph nodes, adjacent tissues. MiXCR, applied by TCRdb to the multiplex PCR reads, yields one record per CDR3 protein. The profile shows approximately 88,000 distinct CDR3 sequences, roughly 29% of them singletons. Axillary draining lymph nodes of breast cancer patients supplied the node samples. Sequencing was done on a sample of axillary lymph node tissue. These receptors were taken from a female donor with breast cancer. Some clones in this sample may be carry-over from other donors' samples.

Many counts were recorded for this clonotype. The V call is TRBV10-3, the J call TRBJ1-3; 7 nucleotides line up with TRBD1. This CDR3 comprises 13 residues. The germline V gene encodes CDR1 ENHRY and CDR2 SYGVKD. The trim removed 6 bases at V and 2 bases at J, leaving 1 base unmatched. The CDR3 DNA follows: TGTGCCATCAGGGGGACAGCTGGAAACACCATATATTTT. Translation: CAIRGTAGNTIYF.

This clonotype was counted ten times or more. The J gene is TRBJ2-7, the V gene TRBV18, with D tentatively TRBD2 (6 bases). V lost 3 bases, J lost 6 bases, and 12 bases lay in between. This CDR3 spans 13 amino acids. Germline V CDR1 and CDR2: KGHSH, LQKENI. The CDR3 bases are TGTGCCAGCTCACCCGCGACTAGTATCGAGCAGTACTTC. It specifies CASSPATSIEQYF.

This clonotype has just a few counts. The rearrangement joins TRBV7-3 to TRBJ1-1; possibly TRBD1 for D (5 bases). The germline V gene has CDR1 SGHTA and CDR2 FQGTGA. The V and J ends lost 3 bases and 3 bases respectively, with 14 bases between them. The CDR3 runs to 15 residues. For the CDR3, the DNA is TGTGCCAGCAGCTTCTGGACAAGGCAGGACACTGAAGCTTTCTTT. Translated, it gives CASSFWTRQDTEAFF.

This clonotype has ten or more counts. This chain joins TRBV25-1 and TRBJ1-3; D gene unclear. Trimming left V 6 bases short and J 4 bases short, with 13 bases between. Germline-derived CDR1 and CDR2 are MGHDK and SYGVNS. The length of the CDR3 is 14 residues. CDR3 loop: CASSPTGRGNTIYF. In DNA form, the CDR3 reads TGTGCCAGCAGCCCGACGGGCAGAGGAAACACCATATATTTT.

This clonotype has a single count. Here the CDR3 omits its conserved ending phenylalanine or tryptophan, so a read error is the likely source. The chain joins TRBV19 to TRBJ2-3; TRBD2 matches 9 bases. The V gene end was trimmed by 5 bases and the J gene end by 2 bases; junction bases not matched to a gene: 8. Germline values: CDR1 LNHDA, CDR2 SQIVND (reference sequence). The CDR3 is made up of 16 amino acids. CDR3 in DNA: TGTGCCAGTAGTTTATACAGCGGGAGGTCCACAGATACGCAGTATCTT. Encoded protein: CASSLYSGRSTDTQYL.

A few counts support this clonotype. In this CDR3 the conserved last residue, phenylalanine or tryptophan, is missing, so a read error is likely. V and J are TRBV7-2 and TRBJ1-2; no clear D. CDR3 size: 14 residues. The germline V gene encodes CDR1 SGHTA and CDR2 FQGNSA. In DNA form, the CDR3 reads TGCGCCAGCAGCTTAGCGGGAGCTAACTATGGCTACACCCTC. It yields the protein CASSLAGANYGYTL.

In this sample, this clonotype turned up many times. The gene calls are TRBV20-1 and TRBJ1-6; 7 nucleotides line up with TRBD1. The CDR3 totals 14 residues. V dropped 0 bases and J dropped 7; count of bases not matched to a gene: 3. Germline V gene sequence: CDR1 DFQATT, CDR2 SNEGSKA (reference sequence). CDR3: CSAREGGGNSPLHF. CDR3 DNA sequence: TGCAGTGCTAGAGAGGGAGGGGGCAATTCACCCCTCCACTTT.

This clonotype showed up many times. The V call is TRBV15, the J call TRBJ2-3; D may be TRBD1 (5 bases). V was pared by 1 base and J by 6 bases, with 5 bases between. The CDR3 runs 12 residues. Per the germline V gene, CDR1 is LNHNV and CDR2 is YYDKDF (reference sequence). CDR3 DNA: TGTGCCACCAGCAGAGCAGGGGATACGCAGTATTTT. This encodes CATSRAGDTQYF.

The chain links TRBV20-1 to TRBJ1-2; D is possibly TRBD1 (6 bases). This CDR3 comprises 16 residues. V was trimmed by 7 bases and J by 6 bases, leaving 27 bases between them. Germline V gene lookup returns CDR1 DFQATT and CDR2 SNEGSKA (reference sequence). The CDR3, as DNA: TGCAGTGGGGGGCCGGGGCGAGGGGAGGCCTATCATGGCTACACCTTC. Protein sequence: CSGGPGRGEAYHGYTF.

This clonotype was seen repeatedly, ten times or more. The chain is built from TRBV7-7 and TRBJ2-1; D ambiguous. This CDR3 comprises 14 residues. The germline CDR1 and CDR2 sequences are SSHAT and FNYEAQ (reference sequence). V was shortened by 1 base and J by 6 bases, with 10 bases between the two germline ends. The CDR3 reads CASSLDQVTNEQFF. The CDR3 nucleotides are TGTGCCAGCAGCTTAGACCAGGTTACCAATGAGCAGTTCTTC.

A note on this clonotype: A much more abundant neighbour one base away suggests this may be a read error. The chain joins TRBV7-8 to TRBJ1-1, with TRBD1 matching 7 bases. CDR3 length: 16 residues. Germline V CDR1 and CDR2: SGHVS, FQNEAQ. CDR3 protein: CASSLKRTGGDTEPFF. DNA for the CDR3: TGTGCCAGCAGCTTAAAAAGGACAGGAGGGGACACTGAACCTTTCTTT.

In this sample, this clonotype turned up a few times. The chain combines TRBV6-2 or TRBV6-3 with TRBJ2-5; 8 bases agree with TRBD2. Germline trimming cut 5 bases from V and 1 base from J; bases unmatched to any gene: 9. Germline values: CDR1 MNHEY, CDR2 SVGEGT. The CDR3 totals 16 residues. The CDR3 coding sequence is TGTGCCAGCAGTCACCCGTTAGCGGGGTCCCAAGAGACCCAGTACTTC. It yields the protein CASSHPLAGSQETQYF.

This rearrangement joins TRBV27 to TRBJ2-1; a possible D gene is TRBD1 (5 bases). V lost 6 bases and J lost 7, with 13 bases in between. The CDR3 length is 13 residues. Germline CDR1 and CDR2: MNHEY and SMNVEV (reference sequence). The CDR3 DNA reads TGTGCCAGCAGCCCCCTAGGGGCTAATGAGCAGTTCTTC. It is translated as CASSPLGANEQFF.

This clonotype showed up many times. The rearrangement links TRBV7-2 to TRBJ2-1, with D unclear. Looked up from germline, CDR1 is SGHTA and CDR2 is FQGNSA. CDR3 length: 14 amino acids. Trimming shortened V by 2 bases and J by 9 bases, and 14 bases separated the two germline ends. The CDR3 spells CASSLNSASGEQFF. CDR3 sequence (DNA): TGTGCCAGCAGCTTAAACTCGGCCTCGGGTGAGCAGTTCTTC.

Regarding this clonotype: The DNA is omitted, as the CDR3 cannot be located on it reliably, and the CDR3 follows TCRdb's listing. The chain links TRBV4-1 to TRBJ1-5; the tabulated D call, TRBD1, remains unverified against the DNA. The CDR3 contains 21 residues when both ends are counted. The germline V gene encodes CDR1 MGHRA and CDR2 YSYEKL. The CDR3 region is CASSQSLGYEQYFGPGQGQHF.

About this clonotype itself: One end of the junction fails to match germline, which may point to a read error. This chain uses TRBV7-9 with TRBJ1-5; D gene unclear. The CDR3 length is 12 residues. CDR1 and CDR2 (germline): SEHNR, FQNEAQ (reference sequence). The chain's CDR3 is CSSSFTNQPQHF. DNA for the CDR3: TGTTCCAGCAGCTTCACCAATCAGCCCCAGCATTTT.

This chain's CDR3 is CASSGTTGWVSPLHF. CDR3 nucleotide sequence: TGTGCCAGCAGTGGTACGACAGGGTGGGTTTCACCCCTCCACTTT. The chain uses TRBV2 and TRBJ1-6; 7 bases match TRBD1. The trim removed 4 bases at V and 9 bases at J, leaving 9 bases unmatched. In germline, CDR1 is SNHLY, CDR2 FYNNEI. This CDR3 comprises 15 residues.

This clonotype was observed many times. V gene TRBV10-3 combines with J gene TRBJ2-4; 11 bases are shared with TRBD2. This CDR3 is 18 amino acids long. J gave up 5 bases and V 3 bases, and 12 bases lay outside the gene matches. Germline V gene sequence: CDR1 ENHRY, CDR2 SYGVKD. CDR3 region: CAISDPGTQGLAENIQYF. The CDR3 nucleotides are TGTGCCATCAGTGACCCCGGGACACAGGGACTAGCGGAAAACATTCAGTACTTC.

This clonotype was seen only once. Compared with germline, one end of the junction differs, possibly owing to a read error. The chain couples TRBV10-1 to TRBJ1-5; D might be TRBD1 (5 bases). CDR1 is WNHNN, CDR2 SYGVQD, per germline (reference sequence). This CDR3 comprises 13 residues. CDR3 sequence (DNA): TGCGCCAGCGCAGGGCTAAGCAATCAGCCCCGGCATTTT. It translates to CASAGLSNQPRHF.